These 17 T cell receptor beta chains share one sample of origin, sequenced in a study of response to subunit inactivated influenza vaccine. In TCRdb, the RT-PCR reads were re-called with MiXCR into one record per CDR3 protein. Found here are about 240,000 distinct CDR3 sequences, more than 9% of them singletons; the top ten hold approximately 8.4%. The sample consisted of non-naive T cells sorted from PBMCs, taken around 15 days before vaccination. These receptors all come from a man aged 50 or older who received an inactivated influenza vaccine.

The chain employs TRBV7-2 and TRBJ2-1; the match to TRBD2 covers 10 bases. After removal of 7 bases from V and 8 bases from J, the junction contained 14 bases not matched to a gene. CDR1 is SGHTA, CDR2 FQGNSA, per germline. CDR3 length equals 16 residues. The CDR3 is CASKGERGGRVDEQFF. CDR3 nucleotides: TGTGCCAGCAAGGGGGAGCGGGGGGGCCGAGTTGATGAGCAGTTCTTC.

Notes on this clonotype: No conserved phenylalanine or tryptophan is present at the end of the CDR3, so a read error is the likely explanation. The CDR3 here is CASTRQGIETQYL. CDR3 nucleotide sequence: TGTGCCAGCACTCGACAGGGAATAGAGACCCAGTACCTC. V is TRBV6-2 or TRBV6-3 and J is TRBJ2-5; 7 bases agree with TRBD1. V trimming: 7 bases; J trimming: 4 bases; junction bases outside the gene matches: 6. This CDR3 is built from 13 residues. Germline CDR1 MNHEY, CDR2 SVGEGT.

The chain links TRBV5-4 to TRBJ2-1, with a possible D match to TRBD2 (5 bases). The V and J ends lost 0 bases and 10 bases respectively, with 8 bases between them. Germline CDR1 and CDR2: SGHNT and YYREEE (reference sequence). The CDR3 spans 12 residues. The CDR3: CASSLDLAEQFF. The DNA for the CDR3 is TGTGCCAGCAGCTTGGACCTAGCAGAGCAGTTCTTC. Filled out from reference TRBV5-4 and TRBJ2-1, the complete variable domain reads ETGVTQSPTHLIKTRGQQVTLRCSSQSGHNTVSWYQQALGQGPQFIFQYYREEENGRGNFPPRFSGLQFPNYSSELNVNALELDDSALYLCASSLDLAEQFFGPGTRLTVL.

This clonotype was detected ten times or more. The chain couples TRBV7-9 to TRBJ2-7; possible D gene TRBD2, 5 bases. This CDR3 has 14 amino acids. The V end lost 3 bases, the J end lost 0 bases, and 9 bases lay between the germline ends. Germline lookup yields CDR1 SEHNR and CDR2 FQNEAQ (reference sequence). The CDR3 here is CASSLAGSSYEQYF. The CDR3 DNA follows: TGTGCCAGCAGCTTGGCGGGTAGCTCCTACGAGCAGTACTTC.

In this sample, this clonotype turned up many times. The chain carries TRBV2 and TRBJ2-3; no firm D call. The CDR3 extends over 13 amino acids. Germline CDR1 SNHLY, CDR2 FYNNEI. V was clipped by 6 bases and J by 3 bases, with 10 bases between them. This CDR3 is CASSGSRTDTQYF. CDR3 nucleotide sequence: TGTGCCAGCAGCGGTTCGCGAACAGATACGCAGTATTTT.

V is TRBV7-8 and J is TRBJ2-7; D is tentatively TRBD1 or TRBD2 (6 bases each). V shed 2 bases and J shed 7 bases, with 18 bases lying between them. Germline V gene lookup returns CDR1 SGHVS and CDR2 FQNEAQ. The length of the CDR3 is 15 residues. The CDR3 region has the DNA TGTGCCAGCAGCTTAATAGTGTCGGGGGCTGGGGAGCAGTACTTC. It is translated as CASSLIVSGAGEQYF.

This clonotype came up a few times. The chain carries TRBV28 and TRBJ2-1, with 11 bases aligning to TRBD2. J gave up 8 bases and V 6 bases, and 9 bases lay outside the gene matches. Germline loops: CDR1 MDHEN, CDR2 SYDVKM. CDR3 length equals 15 residues. CDR3 nucleotides: TGTGCCAGCAGAGCTAGCGGGAGGCCTAGCGATGAGCAGTTCTTC. This translates into CASRASGRPSDEQFF.

This clonotype turned up a few times. The chain employs TRBV5-1 and TRBJ2-7; 7 nucleotides match TRBD2. The CDR3 extends over 14 amino acids. J lost 5 bases, V lost 0 bases, and 5 bases had no gene match. The germline gives CDR1 SGHRS, CDR2 YFSETQ. The CDR3 loop reads CASSLAGGTNEQYF. CDR3 DNA sequence: TGCGCCAGCAGCTTGGCCGGGGGGACCAACGAGCAGTACTTC.

The table lists this clonotype with a few counts. The V and J genes are TRBV5-1 and TRBJ1-2, with D unresolved. With 3 bases removed from V and 5 bases from J, the gap between germline ends came to 17 bases. CDR3 size: 15 residues. Germline CDR1 SGHRS, CDR2 YFSETQ. As DNA, the CDR3 is TGCGCCAGCAGCTGGACCTCGGGCGGGGAATATGGCTACACCTTC. Amino acid sequence: CASSWTSGGEYGYTF.

The V gene is TRBV24-1, the J gene TRBJ1-2; D call uncertain. Germline values: CDR1 KGHDR, CDR2 SFDVKD. Trimming left V 1 base short and J 8 bases short, with 10 bases between. The CDR3 spans 13 residues. CDR3 coding DNA: TGTGCCACCAGTGATTTAGGCGACACCGGCTACACCTTC. Amino acid sequence: CATSDLGDTGYTF.

This clonotype was seen many times. The V gene is TRBV20-1, the J gene TRBJ1-2; 8 nucleotides align to TRBD1. J was trimmed by 10 bases and V by 0 bases; bases with no gene match: 16. CDR1 and CDR2 from the germline V gene are DFQATT and SNEGSKA (reference sequence). CDR3 length: 16 amino acids. CDR3 in amino acids: CSARDLPGQESFDYTF. The CDR3 DNA reads as TGCAGTGCTAGAGATCTGCCGGGACAGGAGAGCTTCGACTACACCTTC.

This chain connects TRBV7-8 to TRBJ2-1; D not certain. The V gene's germline CDR1 is SGHVS and CDR2 FQNEAQ. This CDR3 comprises 15 residues. The V end lost 3 bases, the J end lost 2 bases, and 11 bases lay between the germline ends. The CDR3 DNA reads TGTGCCAGCAGCTTCGGAGAACCCCCCTACAATGAGCAGTTCTTC. Encoded protein: CASSFGEPPYNEQFF.

The chain employs TRBV20-1 and TRBJ1-4; 7 bases map to TRBD1. CDR1 and CDR2 (germline): DFQATT, SNEGSKA (reference sequence). This CDR3 has 16 residues. V dropped 1 base and J dropped 0; count of bases not matched to a gene: 5. CDR3 protein: CSARAWGTATNEKLFF. CDR3 in DNA: TGCAGTGCTAGAGCTTGGGGGACAGCAACTAATGAAAAACTGTTTTTT.

The chain combines TRBV20-1 with TRBJ1-5; no clear D gene. This CDR3 has 13 amino acids. The V end was cut by 2 bases, the J end by 6 bases, with 11 bases between. Looked up from germline, CDR1 is DFQATT and CDR2 is SNEGSKA (reference sequence). The CDR3 DNA reads TGCAGTGCTAGAAACCGGAGTTTTCAGCCCCAGCATTTT. This sequence encodes CSARNRSFQPQHF.

The rearrangement joins TRBV4-3 to TRBJ2-6; D uncertain. Trimming pared 3 bases from V and 0 bases from J, leaving 9 bases between. CDR3 length equals 16 residues. Germline CDR1 is LGHNA and CDR2 is YSLEER. CDR3: CASSHGRNSGANVLTF. The CDR3 DNA reads TGCGCCAGCAGCCACGGACGGAACTCTGGGGCCAACGTCCTGACTTTC.

This chain uses TRBV5-1 with TRBJ2-3; the D is unclear. Germline V gives CDR1 SGHRS, CDR2 YFSETQ. The CDR3 is 13 residues long. The V end was cut by 3 bases, the J end by 0 bases, with 5 bases between. DNA for the CDR3: TGCGCCAGCAGCTCTTATAGCACAGATACGCAGTATTTT. This sequence encodes CASSSYSTDTQYF.

At least ten counts were recorded for this clonotype. This chain links TRBV6-2 or TRBV6-3 with TRBJ2-1; D might be TRBD1 (5 bases). The V end lost 2 bases, the J end lost 8 bases, and 19 bases lay between the germline ends. Germline CDR1 is MNHEY and CDR2 is SVGEGT. The CDR3 runs to 16 residues. CDR3 loop: CASSYPRDGKRDEQFF. The CDR3 DNA follows: TGTGCCAGCAGTTACCCCAGGGATGGGAAGCGAGATGAGCAGTTCTTC.